The rows below give T cell receptor beta chains drawn from one sample of a study of T-cell reconstitution after alpha-beta-depleted transplantation in children. In TCRdb, the PCR reads were re-called with MiXCR into one record per CDR3 protein. The profile covers under 140,000 distinct CDR3 sequences, with 10% appearing a single time and roughly 8% taken by the ten largest. The specimen comprised PBMCs from the stem cell graft donor, sampled from the stem cell graft. The receptors stem from a human donor who donated a stem cell graft to a child with acute lymphoblastic leukemia. Each CDR3 is given with its conserved first and last residue.

CDR3 protein: CASSSDPAARVGELFF; J gene: TRBJ2-2; CDR3 length: 16; V gene: TRBV7-9
CDR3 protein: CSVETGAGELFF; J gene: TRBJ2-2; CDR3 length: 12; V gene: TRBV29-1
CDR3 protein: CSATGQGRDTQYF; J gene: TRBJ2-3; CDR3 length: 13; V gene: TRBV20-1
CDR3 protein: CASSFPATNTEAFF; J gene: TRBJ1-1; CDR3 length: 14; V gene: TRBV6-2/TRBV6-3
CDR3 protein: CASSYSTRTGVGVSGGYTF; J gene: TRBJ1-2; CDR3 length: 19; V gene: TRBV6-5
CDR3 protein: CASSPTRTDTQYF; J gene: TRBJ2-3; CDR3 length: 13; V gene: TRBV6-6
CDR3 protein: CSVEDAGRGYTF; J gene: TRBJ1-2; CDR3 length: 12; V gene: TRBV29-1
CDR3 protein: CASMRQGNTEAFF; J gene: TRBJ1-1; CDR3 length: 13; V gene: TRBV5-1
CDR3 protein: CASSYSNGGQYKNIQYF; J gene: TRBJ2-4; CDR3 length: 17; V gene: TRBV6-2/TRBV6-3
CDR3 protein: CASSLRRGNEKLFF; J gene: TRBJ1-4; CDR3 length: 14; V gene: TRBV7-2
CDR3 protein: CASSPEEGISYNEQFF; J gene: TRBJ2-1; CDR3 length: 16; V gene: TRBV5-1
CDR3 protein: CASSSLARGSNHGGTDTQYF; J gene: TRBJ2-3; CDR3 length: 20; V gene: TRBV5-1
CDR3 protein: CASSYDQAGGPYEQYF; J gene: TRBJ2-7; CDR3 length: 16; V gene: TRBV6-2/TRBV6-3
CDR3 protein: CASSLVILANNEQFF; J gene: TRBJ2-1; CDR3 length: 15; V gene: TRBV5-1
CDR3 protein: CASSDSTDPTDTQYF; J gene: TRBJ2-3; CDR3 length: 15; V gene: TRBV6-4